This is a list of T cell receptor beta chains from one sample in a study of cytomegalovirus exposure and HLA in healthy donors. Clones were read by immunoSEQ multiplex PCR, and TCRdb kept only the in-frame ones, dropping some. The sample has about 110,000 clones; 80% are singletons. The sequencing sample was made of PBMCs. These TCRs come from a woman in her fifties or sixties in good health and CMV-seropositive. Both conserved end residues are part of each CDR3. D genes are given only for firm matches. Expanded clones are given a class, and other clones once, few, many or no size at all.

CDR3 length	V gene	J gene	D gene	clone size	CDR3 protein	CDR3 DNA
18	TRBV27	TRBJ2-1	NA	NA	CASSLRGMSGISYNEQFF	TGTGCCAGCAGTTTGAGGGGGATGTCGGGGATAAGCTACAATGAGCAGTTCTTC
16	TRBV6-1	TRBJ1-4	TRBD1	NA	CASSEGGTGGNEKLFF	TGTGCCAGCAGTGAAGGCGGGACAGGGGGGAATGAAAAACTGTTTTTT
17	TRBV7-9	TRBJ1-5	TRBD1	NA	CASSPGTGAWSNQPQHF	TGTGCCAGCAGCCCCGGGACAGGGGCGTGGAGCAATCAGCCCCAGCATTTT
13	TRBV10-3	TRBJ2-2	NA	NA	CAIKHLFSGELFF	TGTGCCATCAAACACCTTTTCTCCGGGGAGCTGTTTTTT
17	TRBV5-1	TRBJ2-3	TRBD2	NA	CASSLAATSGKADTQYF	TGCGCCAGCAGCTTGGCCGCGACTAGCGGGAAGGCAGATACGCAGTATTTT
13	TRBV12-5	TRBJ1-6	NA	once	CASGLELDSPLHF	TGTGCTAGTGGTTTGGAGCTGGATTCACCCCTCCACTTT
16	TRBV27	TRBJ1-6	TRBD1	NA	CASRSYRGQGPSPLHF	TGTGCCAGCAGGTCATACCGGGGACAGGGCCCTTCACCCCTCCACTTT
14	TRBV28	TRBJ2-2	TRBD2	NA	CASRVSGSTGELFF	TGTGCCAGCAGGGTTAGCGGGAGTACTGGGGAGCTGTTTTTT
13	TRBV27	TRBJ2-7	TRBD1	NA	CASRRGLGYEQYF	TGTGCCAGCAGGAGGGGGCTCGGCTACGAGCAGTACTTC
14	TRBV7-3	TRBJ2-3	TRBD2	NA	CASSLGLAGDTQYF	TGTGCCAGCAGCTTGGGACTAGCGGGAGATACGCAGTATTTT
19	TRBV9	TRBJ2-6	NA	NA	CASSPSFIRDASGANVLTF	TGTGCCAGCAGCCCCTCGTTTATCAGGGATGCCTCTGGGGCCAACGTCCTGACTTTC
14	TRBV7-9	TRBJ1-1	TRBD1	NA	CASTHNRGLAEAFF	TGTGCCAGCACCCACAACAGGGGGCTGGCTGAAGCTTTCTTT
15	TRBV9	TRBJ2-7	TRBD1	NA	CASSPGTGNTYEQYF	TGTGCCAGCAGCCCCGGGACAGGTAACACCTACGAGCAGTACTTC
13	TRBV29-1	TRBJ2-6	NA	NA	CSVRVAGANVLTF	TGCAGCGTGAGGGTAGCTGGGGCCAACGTCCTGACTTTC
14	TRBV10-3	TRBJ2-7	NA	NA	CAISESTRAYEQYF	TGTGCCATCAGTGAGTCGACTAGGGCTTACGAGCAGTACTTC
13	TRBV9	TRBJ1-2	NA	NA	CASSVDTRGGYTF	TGTGCCAGCAGCGTAGATACCAGGGGTGGCTACACCTTC
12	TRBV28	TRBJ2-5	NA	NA	CASSTLHGTQYF	TGTGCCAGCAGCACGCTCCACGGGACCCAGTACTTC
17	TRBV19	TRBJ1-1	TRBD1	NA	CASSTGGEVWVNTEAFF	TGTGCCAGTAGTACAGGGGGCGAGGTTTGGGTGAACACTGAAGCTTTCTTT
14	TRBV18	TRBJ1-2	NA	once	CASSPPGGGYGYTF	TGTGCCAGCTCACCACCGGGAGGGGGCTATGGCTACACCTTC
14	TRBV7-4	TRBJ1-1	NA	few	CASRNDRKNTEAFF	TGTGCCAGCAGAAACGACAGGAAAAACACTGAAGCTTTCTTT
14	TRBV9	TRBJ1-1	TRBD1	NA	CASSVEGGHTEAFF	TGTGCCAGCAGCGTAGAAGGGGGCCACACTGAAGCTTTCTTT
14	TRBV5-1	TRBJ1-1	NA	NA	CASSLQGSNTEAFF	TGCGCCAGCAGCTTACAGGGTTCGAACACTGAAGCTTTCTTT
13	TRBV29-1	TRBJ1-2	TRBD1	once	CSASGTGGYGYTF	TGCAGCGCCTCCGGGACAGGGGGCTATGGCTACACCTTC
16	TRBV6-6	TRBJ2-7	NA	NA	CASSYSLGVTTYEQYF	TGTGCCAGCAGTTACTCCCTCGGGGTTACGACCTACGAGCAGTACTTC
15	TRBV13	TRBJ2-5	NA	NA	CASSTRGDPQETQYF	TGTGCCAGCTCCACCAGGGGGGACCCCCAAGAGACCCAGTACTTC
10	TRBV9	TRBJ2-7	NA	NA	CASSVDEQYF	TGTGCCAGCAGCGTCGACGAGCAGTACTTC
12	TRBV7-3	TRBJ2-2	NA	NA	CASSSRAGELFF	TGTGCCAGCAGCTCCCGGGCCGGGGAGCTGTTTTTT